This T cell receptor beta chain comes out of a study of T cells in narcolepsy (dated by TCRdb to between 2018 and 2020). Regarding the research as a whole: The study enrolled patients with narcolepsy type 1 or type 2 (NT1, NT2) together with healthy control donors. To look for autoreactive T cells in narcolepsy patients that target self-antigens of hypocretin neurons (hypocretin, TRIB2), the study used TCR Vbeta sequencing to follow clonotypes in blood and CSF. Results and caveats for the whole study, not just this receptor: Plots that compared CSF and blood CD4+ T cell clonotypes from the same patient highlighted HCRT-specific and TRIB2-specific autoreactive clonotypes. Autoreactive clonotypes were reported to be detected serially in the blood of the same patients and of different patients, but not in the blood of healthy controls. Patients and controls had similar numbers of sequenced blood memory CD4+ clonotypes, with averages of 38,000 to 50,000 in patients and 33,354 in controls. No sequences matching autoreactive T cell clones were present in some of the blood memory CD4+ repertoires from patients and controls.

As for this clone: Its antigen is unknown. No clone much larger than this one lies a single base away; base qualities are absent.

For TCR Vbeta sequencing, memory CD4+ T cells were sorted ex vivo from the peripheral blood of narcolepsy patients and healthy controls. According to the germline V gene, CDR1 reads SNHLY and CDR2 reads FYNNEI. CDR3 length: 15 amino acids, cysteine to phenylalanine. Only the CDR3 DNA stays, 45 bases, in frame from base 1. Trimmed from V: 2 bases; trimmed from J: 9 bases; junction bases lacking a gene match: 8. The library was built by means of the immunoSEQ multiplex PCR assay. Held by TCRdb, this immuneACCESS table contains in-frame sequences only and omits some clones. Under half of the omission traces to an unresolved V gene where checked; the cause of the rest is unknown. Within this sample are about 27,000 clones, with 86% of them counted one time only. Around 1.1% of the sample is in the top ten clones.

The origin of this receptor is a human donor with narcolepsy. Source material: CD45RA- memory CD4+ T cells from PBMCs. The cell subset or site label of this sample denotes: memory T cells sorted ex vivo from peripheral blood. This chain joins TRBV2 to TRBJ2-3, with TRBD2 identical over 10 junction bases. The nucleotides are TGTGCCAGCAGTGAACTAGCGGGGGCCCCAGGAACGCAGTATTTT. The resulting protein is CASSELAGAPGTQYF. With the portions outside the CDR3 filled from the reference TRBV2 and TRBJ2-3 genes, the complete variable region becomes EPEVTQTPSHQVTQMGQEVILRCVPISNHLYFYWYRQILGQKVEFLVSFYNNEISEKSEIFDDQFSVERPDGSNFTLKIRSTKLEDSAMYFCASSELAGAPGTQYFGPGTRLTVL.